The 15 T cell receptor beta chains given below trace back to one sample, sequenced in a study of response to subunit inactivated influenza vaccine. One entry per CDR3 protein, called by TCRdb with MiXCR from the RT-PCR reads. The repertoire holds about half a million distinct CDR3 sequences, with over 25% as singletons. The source material was CD4+ T cells sorted from PBMCs, sampled roughly 5 days after vaccination. The receptor source for this set is a man over 45 who received an inactivated influenza vaccine.

The gene calls are TRBV20-1 and TRBJ2-7; D may be TRBD2 (6 bases). This CDR3 contains 14 residues. Germline CDR1 reads DFQATT; CDR2 reads SNEGSKA (reference sequence). Trimming removed 1 base at V and 3 bases at J, with 13 bases between. CDR3 sequence (DNA): TGCAGTGCTAGAGTGGAGGGAGGTCGCTACGAGCAGTACTTC. This codes for CSARVEGGRYEQYF.

This clonotype occurred a few times. The DNA of the CDR3 is TGTGCCAGCAGTTTATCAGGGGGCTGGAATTCACCCCTCCACTTT. Its translation is CASSLSGGWNSPLHF. The chain uses TRBV28 and TRBJ1-6; 8 bases map to TRBD1. V trimming: 1 base; J trimming: 7 bases; junction bases outside the gene matches: 3. This CDR3 comprises 15 residues. CDR1 MDHEN and CDR2 SYDVKM come from the germline V gene.

This clonotype was seen a handful of times. The chain has TRBV4-2 and TRBJ2-7, with D maybe TRBD1 (6 bases). V dropped 1 base and J dropped 9 bases, with 19 bases sitting between them. Germline CDR1 LGHNA, CDR2 YNFKEQ. CDR3 length: 15 residues. CDR3 coding DNA: TGTGCCAGCAGCCAAGTCCAACTGACAGGTTCCGCGCAGTACTTC. Amino acid sequence: CASSQVQLTGSAQYF.

This clonotype turned up a few times. The chain couples TRBV5-1 to TRBJ1-1, with D hard to call. The CDR3 is made up of 14 amino acids. Germline assignment: CDR1 SGHRS and CDR2 YFSETQ. V dropped 4 bases and J dropped 7 bases, with 17 bases sitting between them. CDR3 residues: CASSLRDYHIEAFF. CDR3 DNA: TGCGCCAGCAGCCTCCGGGATTACCATATTGAAGCTTTCTTT.

V usage is TRBV6-2 or TRBV6-3 and J usage is TRBJ2-7; weak D call: TRBD2 (6 bases). Trimming pared 4 bases from V and 1 base from J, leaving 17 bases between. Germline-derived CDR1 and CDR2 are MNHEY and SVGEGT. The CDR3 totals 16 residues. The CDR3 DNA reads TGTGCCAGCAGTTTGACAGCGGGCCCAGCGTCCTACGAGCAGTACTTC. This encodes CASSLTAGPASYEQYF.

The chain carries TRBV5-1 and TRBJ2-3; D not resolved. Deletions cut 1 base from V and 4 bases from J, with 10 bases between. Germline lookup yields CDR1 SGHRS and CDR2 YFSETQ. This CDR3 comprises 14 residues. The chain's CDR3 is CASSLTKGSDTQYF. In DNA form, the CDR3 reads TGCGCCAGCAGCTTGACCAAGGGTTCAGATACGCAGTATTTT.

This clonotype appeared once. One end of the junction does not line up with germline, which may come from a read error. V is TRBV7-2 and J is TRBJ2-5; 7 positions match TRBD1. The germline V gene encodes CDR1 SGHTA and CDR2 FQGNSA. The CDR3 runs to 15 residues. The CDR3 region is CASSLPPGQKETQYF. In DNA form, the CDR3 reads TGTGCCAGTAGCTTGCCCCCGGGACAGAAAGAGACCCAGTACTTC.

This clonotype was found a few times. The chain couples TRBV10-3 to TRBJ2-3; the match to TRBD2 covers 9 bases. The trim removed 0 bases at V and 6 bases at J, leaving 7 bases unmatched. The CDR3 covers 16 residues. Germline V gene sequence: CDR1 ENHRY, CDR2 SYGVKD. The CDR3 nucleotides read TGTGCCATCAGTGAGTCGCCTAGCGGGATCGCGGATACGCAGTATTTT. Amino acids: CAISESPSGIADTQYF.

The V gene is TRBV11-2, the J gene TRBJ2-1, with 13 positions matching TRBD2. The germline gives CDR1 SGHAT, CDR2 FQNNGV. The CDR3 covers 15 residues. The V and J ends lost 7 bases and 7 bases, in that order; junction bases with no gene match: 7. CDR3 protein: CASTLRLAGGNEQFF. DNA for the CDR3: TGTGCCAGCACCCTGCGACTAGCGGGGGGTAATGAGCAGTTCTTC.

This clonotype has only a few counts. J is TRBJ1-3 and V is TRBV10-3; D is unresolved. Germline values: CDR1 ENHRY, CDR2 SYGVKD. The CDR3 consists of 13 residues. V gave up 11 bases and J gave up 0 bases, with 11 bases separating them. CDR3 sequence: CASTISSGNTIYF. CDR3 nucleotide sequence: TGTGCCTCTACGATCAGCTCTGGAAACACCATATATTTT.

A single count supports this clonotype. The V gene is TRBV28, the J gene TRBJ1-5, with a possible D match to TRBD1 (5 bases). Germline assignment: CDR1 MDHEN and CDR2 SYDVKM. The CDR3 runs 14 residues. With 5 bases removed from V and 8 bases from J, the gap between germline ends came to 16 bases. The CDR3 sequence is CASSLPGGVKPQHF. CDR3 DNA sequence: TGTGCCAGCAGTCTCCCCGGGGGGGTAAAGCCCCAGCATTTT.

The chain is built from TRBV5-1 and TRBJ1-1; D is perhaps TRBD1 (5 bases). The V end lost 6 bases, the J end lost 1 base, and 13 bases lay between the germline ends. Germline V gives CDR1 SGHRS, CDR2 YFSETQ. The CDR3 spans 14 residues. The CDR3 nucleotides read TGCGCCAGCACCGAGGGACCGGGGAACACTGAAGCTTTCTTT. This sequence encodes CASTEGPGNTEAFF.

This clonotype turned up a few times. The chain joins TRBV5-1 to TRBJ2-7; 8 bases agree with TRBD1. With 1 base clipped from V and 5 bases from J, the junction kept 8 bases outside the gene matches. CDR1 is SGHRS and CDR2 is YFSETQ in the germline V gene. The CDR3 spans 15 residues. CDR3 in DNA: TGCGCCAGCAGCTTGCTGTGGACAGGGTCGGACGAGCAGTACTTC. Translating it yields CASSLLWTGSDEQYF.

The chain uses TRBV20-1 and TRBJ1-5; a possible D gene is TRBD1 (6 bases). V was cut by 2 bases and J by 4 bases, with 12 bases left in between. Per the germline V gene, CDR1 is DFQATT and CDR2 is SNEGSKA (reference sequence). The CDR3 has 14 residues. Here the CDR3 DNA reads TGCAGTGCTAGACCGACGACAGGAAATCAGCCCCAGCATTTT. Its translation: CSARPTTGNQPQHF.

The rearrangement links TRBV2 to TRBJ2-5; tentative D call: TRBD1 (6 bases). This CDR3 region has 14 residues. Germline V CDR1 and CDR2: SNHLY, FYNNEI. Trimming stripped 6 bases from V and 5 bases from J, with 16 bases between. The CDR3 sequence: CASSLGALRETQYF. Written as DNA, the CDR3 is TGTGCCAGCAGCCTGGGGGCGCTCCGGGAGACCCAGTACTTC.